These T cell receptor beta chains were read from a single sample in a study of blood T cell repertoires in COVID-19. Libraries were prepared by immunoSEQ multiplex PCR; TCRdb keeps only in-frame clonotypes and omits some of them. The data show just over 300,000 clones, with approximately 90% seen just once and approximately 9.8% held by the top ten. Material for sequencing was PBMCs or T cells enriched from blood (not recorded which). These receptors came from a woman between 40 and 55 years old who had recovered from COVID-19. CDR3s include the opening cysteine and the closing phenylalanine or tryptophan. A D gene is named only where the DNA matches it firmly. Size values are once, few and many counts, or a class for expanded clones, and some rows have none.

CDR3,DNA,V,D,J,size
CASSQVDTGELFF,TGTGCCAGCAGCCAGGTGGACACCGGGGAGCTGTTTTTT,TRBV7-3,.,TRBJ2-2,.
CASSAGQGSSPLHF,TGTGCCAGCAGCGCGGGACAGGGAAGCTCACCCCTCCACTTT,TRBV5-4,TRBD1,TRBJ1-6,.
CASSLPGGWGRDYTF,TGTGCCAGCAGCTTACCCGGGGGGTGGGGTCGTGACTACACCTTC,TRBV11-2,.,TRBJ1-2,.
CASSVGGSNYNEQFF,TGTGCCAGCAGCGTAGGTGGTAGCAACTACAATGAGCAGTTCTTC,TRBV9,.,TRBJ2-1,.
CASSLTTEAFF,TGTGCCAGCAGCTTAACAACTGAAGCTTTCTTT,TRBV7-2,.,TRBJ1-1,.
CASSLGLAGGPLEQFF,TGTGCCAGCAGCCTGGGGCTAGCGGGAGGCCCGCTTGAGCAGTTCTTC,TRBV11-3,TRBD2,TRBJ2-1,.
CASSEGQGQSYGYTF,TGTGCCAGCAGCGAAGGACAGGGGCAGAGCTATGGCTACACCTTC,TRBV7-2,TRBD1,TRBJ1-2,.
CASSPSGGKPHLFYNEQFF,TGTGCCAGCAGCCCTAGCGGGGGGAAGCCCCACTTATTCTACAATGAGCAGTTCTTC,TRBV7-9,TRBD2,TRBJ2-1,.
CASSLGPGNTDTQYF,TGCGCCAGCAGCTTGGGGCCAGGGAACACAGATACGCAGTATTTT,TRBV5-1,.,TRBJ2-3,.
CASSSQGYEQYF,TGTGCCAGCAGTTCCCAGGGGTACGAGCAGTACTTC,TRBV5-6,.,TRBJ2-7,.
CASSQDGRGGELFF,TGCGCCAGCAGCCAAGACGGAAGGGGCGGGGAGCTGTTTTTT,TRBV4-1,.,TRBJ2-2,once
CASSARQGRAITGELFF,TGTGCCAGCAGTGCCCGACAGGGGAGGGCGATCACCGGGGAGCTGTTTTTT,TRBV28,.,TRBJ2-2,.
CASNGGKQPQHF,TGTGCCAGCAATGGGGGCAAGCAGCCCCAGCATTTT,TRBV28,.,TRBJ1-5,.
CASSPRHKYNEQFF,TGTGCCAGTAGTCCCCGACACAAATACAATGAGCAGTTCTTC,TRBV19,.,TRBJ2-1,once
CASSQESGEKLFF,TGCGCCAGCAGCCAAGAGAGCGGTGAAAAACTGTTTTTT,TRBV4-3,.,TRBJ1-4,.
CASSSSPAGDTDTQYF,TGCGCCAGCAGCTCCTCCCCAGCGGGAGACACAGATACGCAGTATTTT,TRBV5-1,TRBD2,TRBJ2-3,.
CASSRSTSGGSSEQYF,TGCGCCAGCTCCCGGTCGACTAGCGGGGGGTCGTCCGAGCAGTACTTC,TRBV4-3,TRBD2,TRBJ2-7,many
CASSPRTSGSGHEQFF,TGTGCCAGCAGTCCGCGGACTAGCGGGAGTGGCCATGAGCAGTTCTTC,TRBV6-2/TRBV6-3,TRBD2,TRBJ2-1,.
CASSQDLREEQPQHF,TGTGCCAGCAGCCAAGATTTGAGGGAGGAGCAGCCCCAGCATTTT,TRBV3-1/TRBV3-2,.,TRBJ1-5,.
CASSEGPRGNQPQHF,TGTGCCAGCAGCGAAGGGCCCAGGGGCAATCAGCCCCAGCATTTT,TRBV11-2,.,TRBJ1-5,once
CASDRAGGTDTQYF,TGTGCTAGTGACCGAGCGGGTGGCACAGATACGCAGTATTTT,TRBV12-5,.,TRBJ2-3,.
CASSLDGGAGDTQYF,TGTGCCAGCAGCTTGGATGGGGGGGCCGGAGATACGCAGTATTTT,TRBV7-9,.,TRBJ2-3,.
CASSIAAGGGTDTQYF,TGTGCCAGTAGTATCGCAGCGGGAGGGGGGACAGATACGCAGTATTTT,TRBV19,TRBD2,TRBJ2-3,.
CATSDLYGYTF,TGTGCCACCAGTGATCTCTATGGCTACACCTTC,TRBV24-1,.,TRBJ1-2,.
CASSSSGGTSGRSYEQYF,TGTGCCAGCAGCTCATCGGGGGGGACTAGCGGGAGGTCCTACGAGCAGTACTTC,TRBV7-2,TRBD2,TRBJ2-7,.
CAWSVQGRVNQPQHF,TGTGCCTGGAGTGTACAGGGACGAGTTAATCAGCCCCAGCATTTT,TRBV30,.,TRBJ1-5,few
CASSHAGTQLTEAFF,TGCGCCAGCAGCCATGCCGGGACACAGTTAACTGAAGCTTTCTTT,TRBV4-3,.,TRBJ1-1,.
CASSVTGGYTEAFF,TGTGCCAGCAGTGTAACAGGGGGATACACTGAAGCTTTCTTT,TRBV6-2/TRBV6-3,TRBD1,TRBJ1-1,few
CASSLGATEAFF,TGTGCCAGCAGCTTAGGGGCCACTGAAGCTTTCTTT,TRBV11-2,.,TRBJ1-1,few
CASSPRIEPGGYTF,TGTGCCAGCTCACCGAGAATCGAGCCCGGTGGCTACACCTTC,TRBV18,.,TRBJ1-2,.
CASSFSNEQFF,TGCGCCAGCAGCTTTTCAAATGAGCAGTTCTTC,TRBV5-1,.,TRBJ2-1,.
CASSLWSSGNTIYF,TGTGCCAGCAGCTTGTGGAGCTCTGGAAACACCATATATTTT,TRBV7-2,.,TRBJ1-3,.
CASRTASGAKNIQYF,TGTGCCAGCAGGACAGCTAGCGGAGCCAAAAACATTCAGTACTTC,TRBV27,TRBD2,TRBJ2-4,.
CASSPPGGTNTIYF,TGTGCCAGCAGTCCCCCGGGGGGAACCAACACCATATATTTT,TRBV28,.,TRBJ1-3,.
CSVEDLTGQFF,TGCAGCGTTGAAGATCTAACTGGGCAGTTCTTC,TRBV29-1,.,TRBJ2-1,.
CASSQRTGADGYTF,TGCGCCAGCAGCCAACGGACAGGGGCCGATGGCTACACCTTC,TRBV4-1,TRBD1,TRBJ1-2,once
CASSYSRQVQTEAFF,TGTGCCAGCAGTTACTCTCGGCAGGTCCAGACTGAAGCTTTCTTT,TRBV6-5,.,TRBJ1-1,.
CAWSGQVSNQPQHF,TGTGCCTGGAGTGGACAGGTTAGCAATCAGCCCCAGCATTTT,TRBV30,.,TRBJ1-5,.
CASSYSGPGGSYGYTF,TGTGCCAGCAGTTACTCGGGACCCGGGGGAAGCTATGGCTACACCTTC,TRBV6-2/TRBV6-3,.,TRBJ1-2,.
CASSLQGGLNEKLFF,TGTGCCAGCAGTCTACAGGGGGGCCTAAATGAAAAACTGTTTTTT,TRBV6-5,TRBD1,TRBJ1-4,once
CASSPPLAHNEQFF,TGTGCCAGCAGCCCCCCTCTGGCACACAATGAGCAGTTCTTC,TRBV7-2,.,TRBJ2-1,.
CASSQDYSSYEQYF,TGTGCCAGCAGCCAAGATTACAGTTCCTACGAGCAGTACTTC,TRBV3-1/TRBV3-2,.,TRBJ2-7,.
CATTGTRIGEQYF,TGTGCCACCACGGGGACTAGGATAGGTGAGCAGTACTTC,TRBV19,TRBD2,TRBJ2-7,.
CASSLTPGLADNEQFF,TGTGCCAGCAGTTTAACCCCGGGACTAGCAGATAATGAGCAGTTCTTC,TRBV28,TRBD2,TRBJ2-1,.